The 27 T cell receptor beta chains below all came from one sample that was sequenced in a study of CD8 T cells in ankylosing spondylitis. Study-wide points: There was a TCR beta motif, made of several highly homologous variants, that appeared characteristic of ankylosing spondylitis blood.

TCRdb re-analysed the 5' RACE reads in MiXCR, keeping a single row per CDR3 protein. The sample carries approximately 140,000 distinct CDR3 sequences, roughly 15% recorded once. These TCRs are of unknown antigen specificity. The sample comprised blood, either unsorted or a sorted T cell fraction (not recorded which). The receptors were gathered from a male donor with ankylosing spondylitis.

The chain has TRBV4-1 and TRBJ2-5; 10 bases are shared with TRBD1. The CDR3 runs 16 residues. The V gene's germline CDR1 is MGHRA and CDR2 YSYEKL. V shed 4 bases, J shed 7 bases, and the junction held 12 bases outside the gene matches. DNA of the CDR3: TGCGCCAGCAGCCCGGGACAGGGGCGCACTGGGGGGACCCAGTACTTC. Its protein product is CASSPGQGRTGGTQYF.

The CDR3 reads CASSQASGSSGLAEQFF. The CDR3 DNA sequence: TGTGCCAGCAGCCAAGCCAGCGGGAGTTCGGGCTTGGCTGAGCAGTTCTTC. V gene TRBV7-3 combines with J gene TRBJ2-1; 8 bases align to TRBD2. V lost 5 bases, J lost 9 bases, and 18 bases stayed unmatched. Germline loops: CDR1 SGHTA, CDR2 FQGTGA. The CDR3 length is 17 residues.

The chain uses TRBV18 and TRBJ2-1; D not certain. Between the trimmed V and J ends, which lost 2 bases and 5 bases, there was a span of 13 bases. Germline values: CDR1 KGHSH, CDR2 LQKENI. This CDR3 region has 15 residues. Here the CDR3 reads CASSPVHGENNEQFF. CDR3 in DNA: TGTGCCAGCTCACCAGTCCACGGCGAGAACAATGAGCAGTTCTTC.

This clonotype was recorded a few times. This chain joins TRBV4-1 and TRBJ2-7; D remains unclear. Deletions cut 2 bases from V and 6 bases from J, with 17 bases between. The CDR3 sequence is 15 residues long. CDR1 is MGHRA, CDR2 YSYEKL, per germline. The CDR3 reads CASSQRVAPTSEQYF. DNA for the CDR3: TGCGCCAGCAGCCAACGGGTCGCGCCGACATCCGAGCAGTACTTC.

The table lists this clonotype with a few counts. The rearrangement uses TRBV27 and TRBJ2-1; 13 bases are shared with TRBD2. The CDR3 totals 20 residues. Germline V CDR1 and CDR2: MNHEY, SMNVEV (reference sequence). The V segment lost 3 bases and the J segment 5 bases; nucleotides outside the gene matches: 16. The CDR3 DNA is TGTGCCAGCAGTTTCCGACCCCCAAGACTAGCGGGAGGCCAAGACAATGAGCAGTTCTTC. Translated, it gives CASSFRPPRLAGGQDNEQFF.

There are a few counts of this clonotype. The chain has TRBV5-1 and TRBJ1-1; possibly TRBD1 for D (6 bases). Between the trimmed V and J ends, which lost 3 bases and 1 base, there was a span of 13 bases. Germline V gives CDR1 SGHRS, CDR2 YFSETQ. The CDR3 consists of 15 residues. CDR3 sequence (DNA): TGCGCCAGCAGCTGGGCGGGGGGGCCGAACACTGAAGCTTTCTTT. Its translation: CASSWAGGPNTEAFF.

CDR3 in amino acids: CASSTRDTYSYEQYF. As DNA, the CDR3 is TGTGCCAGTAGTACCCGGGACACCTACTCCTACGAGCAGTACTTC. The chain has TRBV19 and TRBJ2-7, with D possibly matching TRBD1 (6 bases). Trimming left V 4 bases short and J 0 bases short, with 13 bases between. CDR1 is LNHDA and CDR2 is SQIVND in the germline V gene (reference sequence). The CDR3 is 15 residues long.

V is TRBV7-2 and J is TRBJ2-7, with D tentatively TRBD2 (5 bases). Trimming pared 5 bases from V and 4 bases from J, leaving 12 bases between. CDR1 SGHTA and CDR2 FQGNSA come from the germline V gene. This CDR3 spans 13 amino acids. The CDR3 region has the DNA TGTGCCAGCAGCCAATTAGCGACTTACGAGCAGTACTTC. This translates into CASSQLATYEQYF.

V and J are TRBV7-8 and TRBJ2-1; 12 nucleotides agree with TRBD1. Germline CDR1 reads SGHVS; CDR2 reads FQNEAQ. CDR3 length: 17 amino acids. V was pared by 6 bases and J by 7 bases, with 13 bases of the junction left unmatched. CDR3 in amino acids: CASSFVPGQGARNEQFF. In nucleotides, the CDR3 is TGTGCCAGCAGTTTCGTACCGGGACAGGGGGCGCGGAATGAGCAGTTCTTC. Looking up the rest from reference TRBV7-8 and TRBJ2-1 gives the full variable domain: GAGVSQSPRYKVAKRGQDVALRCDPISGHVSLFWYQQALGQGPEFLTYFQNEAQLDKSGLPSDRFFAERPEGSVSTLKIQRTQQEDSAVYLCASSFVPGQGARNEQFFGPGTRLTVL.

The chain couples TRBV7-2 to TRBJ2-7; TRBD2 matches at 7 bases. This CDR3 contains 14 residues. V trimming: 3 bases; J trimming: 3 bases; junction bases outside the gene matches: 5. Germline V gene sequence: CDR1 SGHTA, CDR2 FQGNSA. CDR3 DNA: TGTGCCAGCAGCTTCTGGGCGGGAGTCTACGAGCAGTACTTC. Translation gives CASSFWAGVYEQYF.

The CDR3 sequence: CATSDSDGPVTQYF. CDR3 nucleotides: TGTGCCACCAGTGACTCCGACGGGCCTGTTACGCAGTATTTT. The rearrangement joins TRBV24-1 to TRBJ2-3, with D hard to call. Germline CDR1 is KGHDR and CDR2 is SFDVKD. V was cut by 4 bases and J by 8 bases, with 15 bases left in between. The CDR3 has 14 amino acids.

This chain uses TRBV29-1 with TRBJ2-3; tentatively, D is TRBD2 (7 bases). Trimming removed 3 bases at V and 8 bases at J, with 21 bases between. Germline CDR1 reads SQVTM; CDR2 reads ANQGSEA. The CDR3 sequence is 15 residues long. CDR3 coding DNA: TGCAGCGTTGAGGGCCGGGGGGCGCCGTTTGGTACGCAGTATTTT. Its translation: CSVEGRGAPFGTQYF.

The CDR3 protein is CASSGAGGAGFETQYF. DNA for the CDR3: TGTGCCAGCAGCGGCGCAGGGGGCGCCGGGTTTGAGACCCAGTACTTC. The chain links TRBV9 to TRBJ2-5; 8 nucleotides match TRBD1. V gave up 3 bases and J gave up 5 bases; unmatched junction bases: 12. The length of the CDR3 is 16 residues. Germline CDR1 SGDLS, CDR2 YYNGEE.

Remarks on this clonotype: The CDR3 carries no conserved terminal phenylalanine or tryptophan, so it likely arises from a read error. The limits of the CDR3 on the DNA are not certain, so only TCRdb's listed CDR3 is given. The chain couples TRBV24-1 to TRBJ2-2; the D call TRBD2 from the table was never checked on the DNA. The CDR3 is made up of 16 amino acids, end residues included. CDR1 KGHDR and CDR2 SFDVKD come from the germline V gene. CDR3 region: CATSDYEGANTGELFG.

This clonotype was detected a few times. The genes are TRBV12-3 or TRBV12-4 and TRBJ1-4; possibly TRBD1 for D (5 bases). V lost 2 bases, J lost 8 bases, and 12 bases lay in between. The CDR3 length is 14 residues. CDR3 sequence reads: CASSLKGWDEKLFF. CDR3 DNA: TGTGCCAGCAGTTTAAAAGGGTGGGACGAAAAACTGTTTTTT.

This chain joins TRBV20-1 and TRBJ2-7, with 7 nucleotides matching TRBD2. Germline V gene data show CDR1 as DFQATT and CDR2 as SNEGSKA (reference sequence). The CDR3 covers 15 residues. V dropped 3 bases and J dropped 6; count of bases not matched to a gene: 14. CDR3 sequence (DNA): TGCAGTGCTAGGGGTGGTCTAGCGGCGACCGGCGAGCAGTACTTC. It codes for CSARGGLAATGEQYF.

The gene calls are TRBV27 and TRBJ1-1, with TRBD1 as a possible D gene (6 bases). Germline loops: CDR1 MNHEY, CDR2 SMNVEV (reference sequence). Trimming took off 3 bases at V and 0 bases at J, with 8 bases between the two ends. The length of the CDR3 is 14 residues. In nucleotides, the CDR3 is TGTGCCAGCAGTTTCGGGGACATGAACACTGAAGCTTTCTTT. Residues: CASSFGDMNTEAFF.

This chain joins TRBV3-1 and TRBJ2-7; 8 positions agree with TRBD2. Germline CDR1 is LGHDT and CDR2 is YNNKEL (reference sequence). V was pared by 4 bases and J by 4 bases, with 9 bases of the junction left unmatched. The CDR3 is 15 residues long. The CDR3 region is CASSLGLEVAYEQYF. The CDR3, as DNA: TGTGCCAGCAGCCTGGGACTAGAGGTTGCGTACGAGCAGTACTTC.

This clonotype has a handful of counts. The chain employs TRBV12-3 or TRBV12-4 and TRBJ2-5; unclear D gene. CDR3 length equals 12 residues. Trimming removed 0 bases from V and 5 bases from J, with 4 bases in between. DNA for the CDR3: TGTGCCAGCAGTTTAGCGCGGGAGACCCAGTACTTC. It specifies CASSLARETQYF.

CDR3 in DNA: TGTGCCAGCAGCGTAGCCTCGGGGGGGGCAGGGAACACCGGGGAGCTGTTTTTT. Protein sequence: CASSVASGGAGNTGELFF. The chain combines TRBV9 with TRBJ2-2, with TRBD2 identical over 8 bases. V lost 0 bases to trimming and J lost 1 base; unmatched junction nucleotides: 8. Germline assignment: CDR1 SGDLS and CDR2 YYNGEE. CDR3 size: 18 residues.

The chain has TRBV24-1 and TRBJ2-4, with D possibly matching TRBD1 (6 bases). Trimming cost V 1 base and J 7 bases, with 10 bases left between them. Per the germline V gene, CDR1 is KGHDR and CDR2 is SFDVKD. This CDR3 is 14 amino acids long. CDR3 DNA: TGTGCCACCAGTGATTTAAACGGACAGAACATTCAGTACTTC. This translates into CATSDLNGQNIQYF.

This clonotype was detected only a few times. The chain links TRBV7-6 to TRBJ1-6; possible D gene TRBD1, 6 bases. From germline, CDR1 is SGHVS and CDR2 FNYEAQ. Trimming cost V 5 bases and J 10 bases, with 15 bases left between them. The CDR3 totals 14 residues. The CDR3 nucleotides are TGTGCCAGCAGCCCTTCCGGGGGCCGGTCACCCCTCCACTTT. It translates to CASSPSGGRSPLHF.

J is TRBJ2-5 and V is TRBV7-9; 7 bases align to TRBD1. The V gene end was trimmed by 0 bases and the J gene end by 5 bases; junction bases not matched to a gene: 6. The germline CDR1 and CDR2 sequences are SEHNR and FQNEAQ (reference sequence). This CDR3 is built from 15 residues. For the CDR3, the DNA is TGTGCCAGCAGCTTAGCGACACTGGGACAGGAGACCCAGTACTTC. Protein: CASSLATLGQETQYF.

The CDR3 coding sequence is TGTGCCACCAGTGATTCCGACAGGGGGATCGATGGCTACACCTTC. It specifies CATSDSDRGIDGYTF. V usage is TRBV24-1 and J usage is TRBJ1-2; 9 nucleotides line up with TRBD1. The V and J ends lost 2 bases and 6 bases, in that order; junction bases with no gene match: 6. This CDR3 contains 15 residues. The germline V gene has CDR1 KGHDR and CDR2 SFDVKD.

The rearrangement links TRBV10-3 to TRBJ2-7; D possibly corresponds to TRBD2 (6 bases). The germline V gene encodes CDR1 ENHRY and CDR2 SYGVKD. This CDR3 is built from 13 residues. V lost 0 bases, J lost 7 bases, and 10 bases lay in between. CDR3 nucleotides: TGTGCCATCAGTGAGTCTGCGGGAACTGAGCAGTACTTC. It yields the protein CAISESAGTEQYF.

The chain links TRBV6-2 or TRBV6-3 to TRBJ1-1; D may be TRBD1 (5 bases). From germline, CDR1 is MNHEY and CDR2 SVGEGT. The CDR3 has 23 amino acids. Between the trimmed V and J ends, which lost 0 bases and 0 bases, there was a span of 32 bases. The CDR3 is CASSYSFNPIRGVSGDMNTEAFF. As DNA, the CDR3 is TGTGCCAGCAGTTACTCGTTTAATCCTATCAGAGGGGTCAGCGGGGATATGAACACTGAAGCTTTCTTT.

This chain links TRBV12-3 or TRBV12-4 with TRBJ2-7; D unresolved. Trimming stripped 3 bases from V and 3 bases from J, with 12 bases between. This CDR3 is 14 amino acids long. The CDR3, as DNA: TGTGCCAGCAGTTTCGGGCTTAAGGGCTACGAGCAGTACTTC. Its translation: CASSFGLKGYEQYF.